This T cell receptor (beta chain) was sequenced during a study of blood T cells in healthy people across ages. CDR3 size: 13 residues. Trimming left V 1 base short and J 7 bases short, with 8 bases between. Germline V gene sequence: CDR1 SGHTA, CDR2 FQGNSA. This clonotype turned up a few times. Primed by a sample-barcoded 5' primer and a J-beta primer mix, a second PCR proceeded for roughly 6 to 12 cycles. Each CDR3 protein gets one entry after TCRdb re-called the 5' RACE reads with MiXCR. This table holds around 750,000 distinct CDR3 sequences, roughly 50% found once. The sequenced material came from blood. J is TRBJ2-1 and V is TRBV7-2; D is undetermined. The receptor's source is a man older than 75 in good health. CDR3 region: CASSLGRRNEQFF. The CDR3 DNA reads TGTGCCAGCAGCTTAGGACGGCGGAATGAGCAGTTCTTC.